This record looks at one TCR beta chain sequence and its context. Its antigen is undetermined. Libraries were prepared by immunoSEQ multiplex PCR; TCRdb keeps only in-frame clonotypes and omits some of them. The data contain 25,000 to 35,000 clones, about 80% of them seen just once; the ten biggest clones take up roughly 14%. V dropped 5 bases and J dropped 7 bases, with 17 bases sitting between them. The CDR3 covers 14 residues. Germline V gene data show CDR1 as SGHTA and CDR2 as FQGNSA. The record originates from a study of CD4 T cells in relation to SARS-CoV-2 and coronaviruses. Study details: After nine to eleven days of antigen culture, PBMC TCR beta CDR3s were sequenced.

CD4+ T cells from unexposed donors were obtained before the COVID-19 pandemic (2011-2018). CD4+ T cells were isolated from the cells after 10 days of culture. The source material was CD4+ T cells from PBMCs, cultured in vitro. The TCR sequence derives from a human donor in good health. This chain connects TRBV7-2 to TRBJ1-2; maybe TRBD1 (5 bases). CDR3 nucleotide sequence: TGTGCCAGCAGCGTGGGGGACCTCCGGGGTGGCTACACCTTC. This sequence encodes CASSVGDLRGGYTF. The variable domain in full, with the rest retrieved from reference TRBV7-2 and TRBJ1-2, is GAGVSQSPSNKVTEKGKDVELRCDPISGHTALYWYRQSLGQGLEFLIYFQGNSAPDKSGLPSDRFSAERTGGSVSTLTIQRTQQEDSAVYLCASSVGDLRGGYTFGSGTRLTVV.